The 32 T cell receptor beta chains presented below share a single source sample, sequenced in a study of T cell responses to AZD1222 COVID-19 vaccine (dated by TCRdb to 2020 to 2023). The library was built by means of the immunoSEQ multiplex PCR assay. TCRdb took this table from immuneACCESS and kept in-frame rearrangements with V and J called. Such tables lack part of the clones; where checked against another copy, unresolved V genes explain under half of the gap, and the rest is unexplained. The sample table contains tens of thousands of clones; only one count was recorded for about 89% of them. About 14% of the sample rests with the top ten. What this sample's time point label stands for: about 28 days (+/-7) after the second vaccine dose. This specimen consisted of peripheral blood, obtained 28 days after the second AZD1222 dose. These receptors all come from an adult who received the AZD1222 COVID-19 vaccine.

The chain employs TRBV3-1 (or the pseudogene TRBV3-2) and TRBJ2-2; possible D gene TRBD1, 6 bases. Trimming shortened V by 4 bases and J by 2 bases, and 8 bases separated the two germline ends. Germline V gene data show CDR1 as LGHDT and CDR2 as YNNKEL (reference sequence). CDR3 length equals 14 residues. The CDR3 is CASSLTGNTGELFF. DNA of the CDR3: TGTGCCAGCAGCCTGACAGGTAACACCGGGGAGCTGTTTTTT.

This clone was observed once. V usage is TRBV5-4 and J usage is TRBJ1-5; the D is unclear. V was shortened by 1 base and J by 3 bases, with 8 bases between the two germline ends. The CDR3 length is 14 residues. Germline values: CDR1 SGHNT, CDR2 YYREEE (reference sequence). CDR3 protein: CASSLKGNNQPQHF. CDR3 in DNA: TGTGCCAGCAGCTTGAAGGGAAACAATCAGCCCCAGCATTTT. Together with reference TRBV5-4 and TRBJ1-5, the CDR3 gives the full variable domain: ETGVTQSPTHLIKTRGQQVTLRCSSQSGHNTVSWYQQALGQGPQFIFQYYREEENGRGNFPPRFSGLQFPNYSSELNVNALELDDSALYLCASSLKGNNQPQHFGDGTRLSIL.

The chain couples TRBV27 to TRBJ2-2; perhaps TRBD2 as D (5 bases). CDR3 length: 16 amino acids. Trimming stripped 0 bases from V and 4 bases from J, with 12 bases between. The germline CDR1 and CDR2 sequences are MNHEY and SMNVEV (reference sequence). DNA of the CDR3: TGTGCCAGCAGTTTATCGAGACCCGCGGGCACCGGGGAGCTGTTTTTT. Its translation: CASSLSRPAGTGELFF.

V usage is TRBV6-1 and J usage is TRBJ1-2; the D gene is possibly TRBD1 (5 bases). CDR1 and CDR2 from the germline V gene are MNHNS and SASEGT. The germline V and J ends were trimmed by 1 base and 0 bases, with 9 bases remaining between them. This CDR3 is 15 amino acids long. The DNA of the CDR3 is TGTGCCAGCAGTGAAGTAGGGGCCACTAACTATGGCTACACCTTC. It encodes CASSEVGATNYGYTF.

This clone has only one observation. The chain recombines TRBV5-1 with TRBJ2-7, with D perhaps TRBD1 (6 bases). V was cut by 2 bases and J by 3 bases, with 15 bases left in between. From germline, CDR1 is SGHRS and CDR2 YFSETQ. This CDR3 is 15 amino acids long. The CDR3 nucleotides are TGCGCCAGCAGCTTAAGGGGGATTGCGTACTACGAGCAGTACTTC. This gives the protein CASSLRGIAYYEQYF.

The chain links TRBV10-3 to TRBJ2-7; TRBD2 might be the D (5 bases). Germline-derived CDR1 and CDR2 are ENHRY and SYGVKD. The CDR3 sequence is 14 residues long. Deletions cut 4 bases from V and 0 bases from J, with 10 bases between. As DNA, the CDR3 is TGTGCCATCAGTGCTCAAGCGGCCTCCTACGAGCAGTACTTC. This gives the protein CAISAQAASYEQYF.

The CDR3 DNA follows: TGTGCCAGAAGCCCCCCGGAGGAGACAGAGAACTATGGCTACACCTTC. Translation: CARSPPEETENYGYTF. V usage is TRBV7-5 and J usage is TRBJ1-2. TRBV7-5 is annotated as a pseudogene. CDR3 length: 16 amino acids.

The rearrangement joins TRBV30 to TRBJ2-5; TRBD2 matches at 8 bases. Trimming took 2 bases from V and 5 from J; bases not matched to a gene: 7. Germline CDR1 GTSNPN, CDR2 SVGIG (reference sequence). The CDR3 runs to 14 residues. The CDR3 coding sequence is TGTGCCTGGAGTTCGGATAGCGGGATTGAGACCCAGTACTTC. This gives the protein CAWSSDSGIETQYF.

The chain has TRBV18 and TRBJ1-5; 8 bases agree with TRBD1. V was clipped by 6 bases and J by 0 bases; unmatched bases: 10. CDR1 and CDR2 (germline): KGHSH, LQKENI. The CDR3 consists of 17 residues. CDR3 sequence reads: CASSSGGTGVSNQPQHF. The DNA of the CDR3 is TGTGCCAGCTCGTCGGGGGGGACAGGAGTTAGCAATCAGCCCCAGCATTTT.

V is TRBV5-4 and J is TRBJ1-4; D uncertain. CDR3 length: 15 amino acids. V lost 3 bases and J lost 2, with 11 bases in between. CDR1 SGHNT and CDR2 YYREEE come from the germline V gene (reference sequence). The CDR3 nucleotides are TGTGCCAGCAGCTCCGCGGGGAGGACTAATGAAAAACTGTTTTTT. It is translated as CASSSAGRTNEKLFF.

This sequence joins TRBV10-3 and TRBJ2-7; a possible D gene is TRBD2 (6 bases). The V gene's germline CDR1 is ENHRY and CDR2 SYGVKD. This CDR3 has 13 residues. V was trimmed by 4 bases and J by 5 bases, leaving 12 bases between them. CDR3 loop: CAISGRADDEQYF. CDR3 nucleotide sequence: TGTGCCATCAGTGGGAGGGCCGACGACGAGCAGTACTTC.

This sequence joins TRBV24-1 and TRBJ2-1; 9 positions agree with TRBD2. CDR1 and CDR2 (germline): KGHDR, SFDVKD. Trimming at V came to 8 bases and at J to 3 bases, leaving 1 base not matched to a gene. The CDR3 has 13 amino acids. The CDR3 here is CATKAGGYNEQFF. In DNA form, the CDR3 reads TGTGCCACCAAAGCGGGAGGCTACAATGAGCAGTTCTTC.

This clone was observed a single time. The rearrangement joins TRBV2 to TRBJ2-1; D not resolved. Germline CDR1 reads SNHLY; CDR2 reads FYNNEI. With 6 bases removed from V and 0 bases from J, the gap between germline ends came to 6 bases. CDR3 length: 13 amino acids. The CDR3 reads CASRLGSYNEQFF. The CDR3 region has the DNA TGTGCCAGCAGGTTGGGCTCCTACAATGAGCAGTTCTTC.

The J gene is TRBJ2-5, the V gene TRBV9; D is possibly TRBD2 (7 bases). CDR1 SGDLS and CDR2 YYNGEE come from the germline V gene. This CDR3 region has 16 residues. V lost 4 bases, J lost 4 bases, and 20 bases lay in between. The CDR3 coding sequence is TGTGCCAGCAGCTCAAGTGTCAACGGGGGGCTAGAGACCCAGTACTTC. Its protein is CASSSSVNGGLETQYF.

This chain connects TRBV2 to TRBJ2-3, with D possibly being TRBD1 or TRBD2 (6 bases each). The germline gives CDR1 SNHLY, CDR2 FYNNEI. Trimming removed 8 bases at V and 2 bases at J, with 26 bases between. This CDR3 contains 18 residues. The DNA for the CDR3 is TGTGCCAGCGGGACACTTAGTGGGGGGACTCTTACCACAGATACGCAGTATTTT. Protein product: CASGTLSGGTLTTDTQYF.

This chain connects TRBV6-5 to TRBJ1-1; D gene uncertain. The CDR3 is 13 amino acids. V lost 8 bases to trimming and J lost 4 bases, with 14 bases between them. Germline values: CDR1 MNHEY, CDR2 SVGAGI. CDR3 residues: CASWVNIATEAFF. CDR3 DNA: TGTGCCAGCTGGGTCAATATAGCCACTGAAGCTTTCTTT.

The rearrangement links TRBV9 to TRBJ2-7, with 8 bases lining up with TRBD2. The CDR3 covers 14 residues. V lost 3 bases to trimming and J lost 4 bases; unmatched junction nucleotides: 6. Germline values: CDR1 SGDLS, CDR2 YYNGEE. The chain's CDR3 is CASSGTSGGYEQYF. In nucleotides, the CDR3 is TGTGCCAGCAGCGGCACTAGCGGAGGGTACGAGCAGTACTTC.

The gene calls are TRBV14 and TRBJ1-2; TRBD1 is a possible D gene (5 bases). Germline V lookup: CDR1 SGHDN, CDR2 FVKESK. With 2 bases removed from V and 8 bases from J, the gap between germline ends came to 12 bases. This CDR3 is built from 13 residues. Here the CDR3 reads CASSQLQEAGYTF. Written as DNA, the CDR3 is TGTGCCAGCAGCCAACTACAGGAGGCCGGCTACACCTTC.

The V call is TRBV18, the J call TRBJ1-2, with D perhaps TRBD1 (5 bases). This CDR3 has 14 amino acids. Germline V gene lookup returns CDR1 KGHSH and CDR2 LQKENI. Trimming removed 0 bases at V and 2 bases at J, with 7 bases between. CDR3 nucleotide sequence: TGTGCCAGCTCACCACCTGGGGGGAACTATGGCTACACCTTC. Translation gives CASSPPGGNYGYTF.

The chain couples TRBV5-8 to TRBJ1-2, with D unclear. The V gene lost 5 bases and the J gene lost 1 base, with 15 bases spanning the gap. From germline, CDR1 is SGHTS and CDR2 YDEGEE. There are 15 residues in the CDR3. DNA for the CDR3: TGTGCCAGCAGGGGCGGGCGGCAGAATAACTATGGCTACACCTTC. Translating gives CASRGGRQNNYGYTF.

This chain connects TRBV3-1 (or the pseudogene TRBV3-2) to TRBJ2-4; 11 bases fit TRBD2. This CDR3 contains 15 residues. The ends lost 2 bases at V and 9 bases at J; junction bases unmatched: 6. Germline CDR1 is LGHDT and CDR2 is YNNKEL (reference sequence). CDR3 bases: TGTGCCAGCAGCCAAACTAGCGGGGGTTCGGTCATTCAGTACTTC. Protein product: CASSQTSGGSVIQYF.

The rearrangement uses TRBV19 and TRBJ1-1; D gene uncertain. The CDR3 consists of 15 residues. Germline CDR1 and CDR2: LNHDA and SQIVND (reference sequence). V lost 7 bases to trimming and J lost 3 bases, with 18 bases between them. In nucleotides, the CDR3 is TGTGCCAGTACCCACGGTCAACGCTCATACACTGAAGCTTTCTTT. This codes for CASTHGQRSYTEAFF.

The rearrangement links TRBV10-1 to TRBJ1-6; D is unresolved. The V end was cut by 6 bases, the J end by 7 bases, with 16 bases between. This CDR3 has 15 amino acids. In germline, CDR1 is WNHNN, CDR2 SYGVQD (reference sequence). The CDR3 is CASSDGGSPNSPLHF. In nucleotides, the CDR3 is TGCGCCAGCAGCGATGGAGGCAGCCCGAATTCACCCCTCCACTTT.

The chain recombines TRBV5-4 with TRBJ1-4; 9 bases match TRBD1. This CDR3 spans 15 amino acids. Germline lookup yields CDR1 SGHNT and CDR2 YYREEE (reference sequence). The V segment lost 0 bases and the J segment 8 bases; nucleotides outside the gene matches: 5. The CDR3 nucleotides are TGTGCCAGCAGCTTGGACGGACAGGGGTGGGAAAAACTGTTTTTT. Protein product: CASSLDGQGWEKLFF.

V is TRBV21-1 and J is TRBJ1-6; the D call of TRBD1 is as the table states it, not checked on the DNA. TRBV21-1 is annotated as a pseudogene. The CDR3 has 16 amino acids. CDR3 bases: TGTGCCAGCAGCAACCGCTGGACAGGGTATAATTCACCCCTCCACTTT. Translation gives CASSNRWTGYNSPLHF.

Written as DNA, the CDR3 is TGTGCCAGTAGTAATGGCCCGACGCCTGTTTATGGCTACACCTTC. It codes for CASSNGPTPVYGYTF. This chain connects TRBV19 to TRBJ1-2; D uncertain. Germline CDR1 and CDR2: LNHDA and SQIVND (reference sequence). The CDR3 is 15 amino acids. Trimming pared 4 bases from V and 5 bases from J, leaving 17 bases between.

This chain uses TRBV19 with TRBJ2-3, with 9 bases matching TRBD2. Germline trimming cut 6 bases from V and 4 bases from J; bases unmatched to any gene: 8. The CDR3 is 15 residues long. Germline values: CDR1 LNHDA, CDR2 SQIVND (reference sequence). CDR3 residues: CASRALAGAADTQYF. DNA of the CDR3: TGTGCCAGTAGAGCTTTAGCGGGAGCGGCAGATACGCAGTATTTT.

The V and J genes are TRBV11-3 and TRBJ2-1, with 8 bases lining up with TRBD2. J lost 3 bases, V lost 5 bases, and 9 bases had no gene match. CDR1 and CDR2 (germline): SGHNT, YENEEA. The CDR3 is made up of 16 amino acids. The CDR3 DNA follows: TGTGCCAGCAGCCACGGTGTAGCGGGGCACTACAATGAGCAGTTCTTC. Translated: CASSHGVAGHYNEQFF.

This clone has more than one count but fewer than ten. The chain links TRBV5-4 to TRBJ2-7, with D perhaps matching TRBD2 (5 bases). The V and J ends lost 4 bases and 2 bases respectively, with 10 bases between them. The CDR3 contains 13 residues. The germline CDR1 and CDR2 sequences are SGHNT and YYREEE (reference sequence). DNA for the CDR3: TGTGCCAGCAGCCGGACTGGCACCTACGAGCAGTACTTC. Translated: CASSRTGTYEQYF.

The V gene is TRBV7-8, the J gene TRBJ1-2; D perhaps matches TRBD1 (6 bases). Germline V gene data show CDR1 as SGHVS and CDR2 as FQNEAQ. V lost 3 bases, J lost 6 bases, and 17 bases lay in between. The CDR3 has 15 amino acids. As DNA, the CDR3 is TGTGCCAGCAGCTTCAGGGAGGGGGGAGAGGATGGCTACACCTTC. The encoded protein is CASSFREGGEDGYTF.

The chain recombines TRBV2 with TRBJ1-1; TRBD1 is a possible D gene (5 bases). The germline V and J ends were trimmed by 2 bases and 4 bases, with 20 bases remaining between them. CDR3 size: 17 residues. CDR1 and CDR2 from the germline V gene are SNHLY and FYNNEI. The CDR3 protein is CASSEFEDILLGTEAFF. CDR3 DNA sequence: TGTGCCAGCAGTGAATTCGAGGACATACTCCTCGGCACTGAAGCTTTCTTT.

The rearrangement uses TRBV25-1 and TRBJ2-3, with 9 bases lining up with TRBD1. Per the germline V gene, CDR1 is MGHDK and CDR2 is SYGVNS. The CDR3 sequence is 13 residues long. J gave up 10 bases and V 4 bases, and 6 bases lay outside the gene matches. The CDR3 DNA reads as TGTGCCAGCAGTGGGAACAGGGGGCTGGCGCAGTATTTT. It encodes CASSGNRGLAQYF.